One and the same sample provided the 8 T cell receptor beta chains below, sequenced in a study of cytomegalovirus exposure and HLA in healthy donors. The data were produced by immunoSEQ multiplex PCR, yet TCRdb's version contains in-frame clones alone and is incomplete. The sample has 150,000 or so clones; less than 90% are singletons. The sample consisted of PBMCs. These receptors were collected from a man younger than 30 in good health and CMV-seropositive.

The genes are TRBV6-5 and TRBJ1-3; 9 bases map to TRBD1. Germline CDR1 is MNHEY and CDR2 is SVGAGI. Trimming took 4 bases from V and 3 from J; bases not matched to a gene: 4. This CDR3 spans 15 amino acids. DNA for the CDR3: TGTGCCAGCAGTTTGGACAGGGGAAATGGAAACACCATATATTTT. As protein: CASSLDRGNGNTIYF.

The chain joins TRBV27 to TRBJ1-1, with 8 bases aligning to TRBD1. The CDR3 has 15 residues. The trim removed 5 bases at V and 5 bases at J, leaving 10 bases unmatched. Looked up from germline, CDR1 is MNHEY and CDR2 is SMNVEV (reference sequence). The CDR3, as DNA: TGTGCCAGCAGTCCCGGGACAGGCGGCCGGACTGAAGCTTTCTTT. As protein: CASSPGTGGRTEAFF.

In this sample, this clone turned up once. V usage is TRBV10-1 and J usage is TRBJ1-1; maybe TRBD1 (6 bases). Germline CDR1 is WNHNN and CDR2 is SYGVQD (reference sequence). V was cut by 8 bases and J by 1 base, with 17 bases left in between. This CDR3 has 15 residues. The CDR3 DNA sequence: TGCGCCAGCCCCCTTTGGGGGGGGCAGAACACTGAAGCTTTCTTT. This gives the protein CASPLWGGQNTEAFF.

The chain couples TRBV29-1 to TRBJ1-3, with D unclear. Germline CDR1 and CDR2: SQVTM and ANQGSEA. The CDR3 runs 13 residues. The V end lost 4 bases, the J end lost 1 base, and 8 bases lay between the germline ends. The CDR3 region is CSVADQSGNTIYF. In nucleotides, the CDR3 is TGCAGCGTTGCAGACCAATCTGGAAACACCATATATTTT.

The chain uses TRBV19 and TRBJ1-2; TRBD1 might be the D (5 bases). V gave up 3 bases and J gave up 6 bases, with 11 bases separating them. CDR1 LNHDA and CDR2 SQIVND come from the germline V gene (reference sequence). This CDR3 region has 13 residues. The DNA of the CDR3 is TGTGCCAGTAGTATGACAGAACTAAATGGCTACACCTTC. It encodes CASSMTELNGYTF.

The chain uses TRBV6-4 and TRBJ1-2, with 9 nucleotides matching TRBD1. The CDR3 runs 14 residues. Germline lookup yields CDR1 MRHNA and CDR2 SNTAGT. V dropped 2 bases and J dropped 6; count of bases not matched to a gene: 4. CDR3 amino acids: CASSDQYRGHGYTF. The DNA for the CDR3 is TGTGCCAGCAGTGACCAATACAGGGGGCATGGCTACACCTTC.

The rearrangement joins TRBV27 to TRBJ1-5; perhaps TRBD1 as D (6 bases). Germline V gene data show CDR1 as MNHEY and CDR2 as SMNVEV (reference sequence). The CDR3 length is 15 residues. V was clipped by 5 bases and J by 0 bases, with 11 bases between them. The CDR3 region is CASSPTGNSNQPQHF. In DNA form, the CDR3 reads TGTGCCAGCAGTCCCACAGGGAATAGCAATCAGCCCCAGCATTTT.

The gene calls are TRBV7-8 and TRBJ2-7; the match to TRBD2 covers 8 bases. This CDR3 has 16 amino acids. V trimming: 5 bases; J trimming: 4 bases; junction bases outside the gene matches: 13. Per germline, CDR1 SGHVS and CDR2 FQNEAQ. CDR3 sequence: CASSLLVAGPTYEQYF. The CDR3 nucleotides read TGTGCCAGCAGCCTACTCGTAGCGGGGCCGACTTACGAGCAGTACTTC. Full variable domain (rest looked up from reference TRBV7-8 and TRBJ2-7): GAGVSQSPRYKVAKRGQDVALRCDPISGHVSLFWYQQALGQGPEFLTYFQNEAQLDKSGLPSDRFFAERPEGSVSTLKIQRTQQEDSAVYLCASSLLVAGPTYEQYFGPGTRLTVT.